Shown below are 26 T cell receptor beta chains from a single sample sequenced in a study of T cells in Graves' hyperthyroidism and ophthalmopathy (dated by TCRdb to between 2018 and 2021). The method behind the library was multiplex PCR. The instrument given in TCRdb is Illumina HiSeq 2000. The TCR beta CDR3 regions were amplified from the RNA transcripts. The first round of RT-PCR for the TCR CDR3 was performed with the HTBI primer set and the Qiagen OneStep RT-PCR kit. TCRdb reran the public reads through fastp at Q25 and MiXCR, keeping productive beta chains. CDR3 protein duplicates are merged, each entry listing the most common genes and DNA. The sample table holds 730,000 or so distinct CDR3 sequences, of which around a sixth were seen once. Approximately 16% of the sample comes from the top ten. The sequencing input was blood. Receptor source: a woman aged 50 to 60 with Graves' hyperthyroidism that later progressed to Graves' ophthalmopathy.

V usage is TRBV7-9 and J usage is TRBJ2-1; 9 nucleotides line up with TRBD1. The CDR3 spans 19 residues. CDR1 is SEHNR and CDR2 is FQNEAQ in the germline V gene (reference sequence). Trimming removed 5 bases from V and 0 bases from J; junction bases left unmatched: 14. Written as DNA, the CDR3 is TGTGCCAGCAGCCCGAGACGGGACAGGGTCGTAAGCTCCTACAATGAGCAGTTCTTC. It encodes CASSPRRDRVVSSYNEQFF. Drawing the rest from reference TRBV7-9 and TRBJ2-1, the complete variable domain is DTGVSQNPRHKITKRGQNVTFRCDPISEHNRLYWYRQTLGQGPEFLTYFQNEAQLEKSRLLSDRFSAERPKGSFSTLEIQRTEQGDSAMYLCASSPRRDRVVSSYNEQFFGPGTRLTVL.

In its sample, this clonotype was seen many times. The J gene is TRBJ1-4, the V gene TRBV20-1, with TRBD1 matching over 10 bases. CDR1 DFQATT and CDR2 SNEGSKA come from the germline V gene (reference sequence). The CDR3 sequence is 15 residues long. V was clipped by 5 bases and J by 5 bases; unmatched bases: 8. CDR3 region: CSAASPGQGNEKLFF. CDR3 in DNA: TGCAGTGCTGCAAGCCCGGGACAGGGGAATGAAAAACTGTTTTTT.

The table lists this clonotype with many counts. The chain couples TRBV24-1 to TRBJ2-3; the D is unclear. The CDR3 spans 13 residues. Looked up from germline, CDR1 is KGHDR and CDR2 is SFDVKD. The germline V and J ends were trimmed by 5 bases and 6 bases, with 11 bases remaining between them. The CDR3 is CATSAQTLDTQYF. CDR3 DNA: TGTGCCACCAGTGCCCAAACGTTGGATACGCAGTATTTT.

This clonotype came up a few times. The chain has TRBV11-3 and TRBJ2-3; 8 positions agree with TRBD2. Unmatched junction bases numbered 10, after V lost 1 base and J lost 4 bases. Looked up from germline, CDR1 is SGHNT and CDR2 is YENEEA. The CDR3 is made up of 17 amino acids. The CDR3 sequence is CASSLVLPGLVSDTQYF. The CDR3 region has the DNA TGTGCCAGCAGCTTAGTCCTCCCGGGACTAGTGTCAGATACGCAGTATTTT.

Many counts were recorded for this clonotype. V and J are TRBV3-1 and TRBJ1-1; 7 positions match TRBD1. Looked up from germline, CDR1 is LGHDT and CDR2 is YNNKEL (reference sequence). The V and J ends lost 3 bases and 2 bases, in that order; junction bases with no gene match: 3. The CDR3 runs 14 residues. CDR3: CASSHYRGNTEAFF. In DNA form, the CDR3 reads TGTGCCAGCAGCCACTACAGGGGTAACACTGAAGCTTTCTTT.

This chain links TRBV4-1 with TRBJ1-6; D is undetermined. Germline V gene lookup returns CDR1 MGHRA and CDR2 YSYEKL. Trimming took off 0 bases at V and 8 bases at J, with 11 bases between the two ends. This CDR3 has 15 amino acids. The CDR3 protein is CASSQEGGDHSPLHF. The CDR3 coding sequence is TGCGCCAGCAGCCAAGAAGGAGGAGACCATTCACCCCTCCACTTT.

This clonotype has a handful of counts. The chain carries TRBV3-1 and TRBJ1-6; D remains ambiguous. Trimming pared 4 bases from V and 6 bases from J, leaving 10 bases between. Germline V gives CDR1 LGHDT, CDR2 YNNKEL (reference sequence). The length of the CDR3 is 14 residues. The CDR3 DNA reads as TGTGCCAGCAGCCTCCACGGACCTAATTCACCCCTCCACTTT. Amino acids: CASSLHGPNSPLHF.

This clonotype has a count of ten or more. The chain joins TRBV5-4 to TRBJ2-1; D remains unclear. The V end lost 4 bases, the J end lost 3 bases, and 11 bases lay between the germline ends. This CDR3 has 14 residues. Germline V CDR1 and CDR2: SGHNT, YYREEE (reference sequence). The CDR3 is CASSPALDYNEQFF. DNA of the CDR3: TGTGCCAGCAGCCCGGCCCTCGACTACAATGAGCAGTTCTTC.

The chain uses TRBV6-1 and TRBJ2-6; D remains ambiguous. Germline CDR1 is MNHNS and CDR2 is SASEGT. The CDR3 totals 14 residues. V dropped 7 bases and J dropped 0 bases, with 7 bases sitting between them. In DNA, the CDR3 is TGTGCCAGCAAGGATTCCTCTGGGGCCAACGTCCTGACTTTC. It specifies CASKDSSGANVLTF.

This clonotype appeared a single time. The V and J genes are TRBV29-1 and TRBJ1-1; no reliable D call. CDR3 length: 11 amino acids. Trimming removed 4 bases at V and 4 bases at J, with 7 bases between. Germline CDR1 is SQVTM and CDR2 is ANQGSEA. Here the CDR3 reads CSVVRGTEAFF. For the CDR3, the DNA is TGCAGCGTTGTCCGGGGCACTGAAGCTTTCTTT.

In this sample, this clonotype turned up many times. This CDR3 reads CSARDETSPPRGQYF. The DNA for the CDR3 is TGCAGTGCTAGAGATGAAACTAGCCCCCCACGGGGCCAGTACTTC. The chain joins TRBV20-1 to TRBJ2-5, with D perhaps TRBD2 (6 bases). The CDR3 extends over 15 amino acids. V lost 0 bases, J lost 10 bases, and 21 bases lay in between. Germline V lookup: CDR1 DFQATT, CDR2 SNEGSKA (reference sequence).

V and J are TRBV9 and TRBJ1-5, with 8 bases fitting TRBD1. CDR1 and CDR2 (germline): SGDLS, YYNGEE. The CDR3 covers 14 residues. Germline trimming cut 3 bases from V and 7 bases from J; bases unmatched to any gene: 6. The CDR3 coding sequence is TGTGCCAGCAGCGCCGGACAGGGTTCGCAGCCCCAGCATTTT. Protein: CASSAGQGSQPQHF.

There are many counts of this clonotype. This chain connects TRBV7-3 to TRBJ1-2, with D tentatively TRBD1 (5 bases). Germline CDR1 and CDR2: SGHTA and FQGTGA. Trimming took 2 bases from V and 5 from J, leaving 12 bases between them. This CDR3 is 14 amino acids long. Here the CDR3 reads CASSLDGAEYGYTF. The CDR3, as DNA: TGTGCCAGCAGCTTAGACGGGGCAGAATATGGCTACACCTTC. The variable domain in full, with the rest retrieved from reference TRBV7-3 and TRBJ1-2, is GAGVSQTPSNKVTEKGKYVELRCDPISGHTALYWYRQSLGQGPEFLIYFQGTGAADDSGLPNDRFFAVRPEGSVSTLKIQRTERGDSAVYLCASSLDGAEYGYTFGSGTRLTVV.

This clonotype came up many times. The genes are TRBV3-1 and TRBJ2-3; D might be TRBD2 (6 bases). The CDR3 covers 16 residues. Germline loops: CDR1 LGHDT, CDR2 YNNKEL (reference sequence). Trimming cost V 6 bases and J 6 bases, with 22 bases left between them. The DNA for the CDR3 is TGTGCCAGCAGTCACGCTGGCGGGGTCCGCGTCGATACGCAGTATTTT. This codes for CASSHAGGVRVDTQYF.

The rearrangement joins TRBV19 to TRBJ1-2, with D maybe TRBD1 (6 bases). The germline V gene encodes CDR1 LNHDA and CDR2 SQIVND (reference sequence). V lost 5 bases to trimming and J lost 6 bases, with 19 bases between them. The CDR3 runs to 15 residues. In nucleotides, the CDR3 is TGTGCCAGTAGTTCTCCCGGGACACCAAGGAATGGCTACACCTTC. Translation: CASSSPGTPRNGYTF.

The CDR3 spells CASSLADYMNTEAFF. DNA for the CDR3: TGTGCCAGCAGCTTAGCGGACTACATGAACACTGAAGCTTTCTTT. The V call is TRBV7-9, the J call TRBJ1-1; D not certain. Germline V gene sequence: CDR1 SEHNR, CDR2 FQNEAQ (reference sequence). V dropped 0 bases and J dropped 0 bases, with 8 bases sitting between them. The CDR3 is 15 amino acids.

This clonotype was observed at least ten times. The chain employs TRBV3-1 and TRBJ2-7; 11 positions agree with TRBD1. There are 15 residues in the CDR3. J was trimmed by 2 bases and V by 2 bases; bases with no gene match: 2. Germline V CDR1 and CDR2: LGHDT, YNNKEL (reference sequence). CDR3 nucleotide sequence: TGTGCCAGCAGCCAACCGGGACAGGGGGCCTACGAGCAGTACTTC. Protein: CASSQPGQGAYEQYF.

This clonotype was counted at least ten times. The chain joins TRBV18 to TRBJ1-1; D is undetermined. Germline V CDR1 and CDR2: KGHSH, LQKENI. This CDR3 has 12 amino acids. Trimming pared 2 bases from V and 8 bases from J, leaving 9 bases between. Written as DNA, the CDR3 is TGTGCCAGCTCACCAGGCAGCCCAGAAGCTTTCTTT. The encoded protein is CASSPGSPEAFF.

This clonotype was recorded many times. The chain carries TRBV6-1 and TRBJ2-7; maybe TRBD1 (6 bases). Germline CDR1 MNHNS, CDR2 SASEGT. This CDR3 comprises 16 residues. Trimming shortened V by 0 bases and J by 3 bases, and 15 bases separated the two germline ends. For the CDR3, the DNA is TGTGCCAGCAGTGAAGCGCACCACAGGGTTGGCTACGAGCAGTACTTC. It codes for CASSEAHHRVGYEQYF.

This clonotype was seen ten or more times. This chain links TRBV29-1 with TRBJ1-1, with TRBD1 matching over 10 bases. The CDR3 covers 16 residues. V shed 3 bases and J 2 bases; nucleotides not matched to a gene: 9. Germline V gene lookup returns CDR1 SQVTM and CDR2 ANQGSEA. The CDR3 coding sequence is TGCAGCGTTGACACAGACAGGGGGCGCGAAAACACTGAAGCTTTCTTT. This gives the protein CSVDTDRGRENTEAFF.

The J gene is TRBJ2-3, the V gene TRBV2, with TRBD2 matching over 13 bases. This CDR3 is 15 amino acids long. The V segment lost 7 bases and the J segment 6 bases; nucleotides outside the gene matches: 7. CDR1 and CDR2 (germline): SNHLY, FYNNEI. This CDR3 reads CASTPLAGGMDTQYF. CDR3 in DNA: TGTGCCAGCACCCCACTAGCGGGGGGGATGGATACGCAGTATTTT.

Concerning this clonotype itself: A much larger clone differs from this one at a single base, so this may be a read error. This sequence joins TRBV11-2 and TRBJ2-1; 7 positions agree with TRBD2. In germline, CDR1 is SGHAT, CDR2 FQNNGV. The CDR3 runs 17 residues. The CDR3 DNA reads TGTGCCAACAGCCAGCGGTGGGGGGGGGGGTCCCACAATGAGCAGTTCTTC. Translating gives CANSQRWGGGSHNEQFF.

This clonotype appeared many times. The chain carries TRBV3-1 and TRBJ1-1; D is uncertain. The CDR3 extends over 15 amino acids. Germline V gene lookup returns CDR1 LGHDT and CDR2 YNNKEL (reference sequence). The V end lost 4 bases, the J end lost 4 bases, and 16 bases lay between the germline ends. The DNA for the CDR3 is TGTGCCAGCAGCCTCTCCAGCGCCGGCCGCACTGAAGCTTTCTTT. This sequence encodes CASSLSSAGRTEAFF.

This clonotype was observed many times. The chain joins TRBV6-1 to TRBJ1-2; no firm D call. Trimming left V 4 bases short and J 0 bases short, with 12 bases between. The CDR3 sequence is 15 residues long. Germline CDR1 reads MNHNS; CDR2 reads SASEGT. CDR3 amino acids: CASSGGLRPNYGYTF. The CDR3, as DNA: TGTGCCAGCAGTGGCGGACTCAGACCTAACTATGGCTACACCTTC.

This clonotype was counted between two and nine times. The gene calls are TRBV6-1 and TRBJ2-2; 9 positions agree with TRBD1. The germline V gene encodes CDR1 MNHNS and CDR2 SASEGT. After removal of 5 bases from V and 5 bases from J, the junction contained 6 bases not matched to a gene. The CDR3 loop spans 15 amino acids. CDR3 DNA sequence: TGTGCCAGCAGTTCGGGACAGGGCGTTACCGGGGAGCTGTTTTTT. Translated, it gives CASSSGQGVTGELFF.

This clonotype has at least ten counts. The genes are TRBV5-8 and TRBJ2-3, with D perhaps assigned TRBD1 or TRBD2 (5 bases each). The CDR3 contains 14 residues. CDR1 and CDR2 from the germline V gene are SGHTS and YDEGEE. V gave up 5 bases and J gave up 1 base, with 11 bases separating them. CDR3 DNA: TGTGCCAGCAGGAAGATGGGGGGCACAGATACGCAGTATTTT. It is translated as CASRKMGGTDTQYF.